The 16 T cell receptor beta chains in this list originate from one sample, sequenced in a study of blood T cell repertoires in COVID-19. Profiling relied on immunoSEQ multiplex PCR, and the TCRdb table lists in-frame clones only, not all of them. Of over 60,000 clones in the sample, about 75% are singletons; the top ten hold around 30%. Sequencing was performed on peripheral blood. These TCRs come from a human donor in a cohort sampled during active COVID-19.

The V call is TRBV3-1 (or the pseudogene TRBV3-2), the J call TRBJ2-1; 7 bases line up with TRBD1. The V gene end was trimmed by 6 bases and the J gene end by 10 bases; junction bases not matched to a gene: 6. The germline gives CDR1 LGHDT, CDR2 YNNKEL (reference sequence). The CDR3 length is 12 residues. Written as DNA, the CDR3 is TGTGCCAGCAGTTCCACAGGGGAGGAGCAGTTCTTC. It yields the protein CASSSTGEEQFF.

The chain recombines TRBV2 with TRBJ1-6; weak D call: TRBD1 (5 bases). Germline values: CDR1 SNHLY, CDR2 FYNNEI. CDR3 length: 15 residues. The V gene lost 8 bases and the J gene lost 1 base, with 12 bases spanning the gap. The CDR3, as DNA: TGTGCCAGCCGTGGGGGGGTGTCCTATAATTCACCCCTCCACTTT. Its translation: CASRGGVSYNSPLHF.

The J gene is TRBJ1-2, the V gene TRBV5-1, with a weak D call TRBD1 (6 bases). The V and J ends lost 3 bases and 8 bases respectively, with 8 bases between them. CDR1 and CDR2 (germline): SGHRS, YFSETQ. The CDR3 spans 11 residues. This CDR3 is CASSSGQGYTF. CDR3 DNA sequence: TGCGCCAGCAGCTCTGGACAGGGCTACACCTTC.

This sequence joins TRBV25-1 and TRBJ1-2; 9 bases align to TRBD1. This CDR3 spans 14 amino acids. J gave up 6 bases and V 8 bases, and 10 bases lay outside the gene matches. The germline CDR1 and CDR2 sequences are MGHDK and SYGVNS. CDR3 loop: CASLNPGQGNGYTF. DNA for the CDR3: TGTGCCAGCCTAAACCCGGGACAGGGAAATGGCTACACCTTC.

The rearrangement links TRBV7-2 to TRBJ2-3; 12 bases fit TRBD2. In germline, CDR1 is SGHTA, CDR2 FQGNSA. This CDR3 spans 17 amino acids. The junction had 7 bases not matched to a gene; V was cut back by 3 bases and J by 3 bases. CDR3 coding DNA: TGTGCCAGCAGCTTGGGGCTAGCGGGGGGGAGTACAGATACGCAGTATTTT. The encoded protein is CASSLGLAGGSTDTQYF.

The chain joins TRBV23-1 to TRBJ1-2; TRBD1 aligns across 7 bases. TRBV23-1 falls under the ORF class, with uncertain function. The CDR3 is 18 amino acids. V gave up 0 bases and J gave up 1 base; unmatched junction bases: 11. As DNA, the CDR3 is TGCGCCAGCAGTCAATCGATGCAGGGACAGAAGCATAACTATGGCTACACCTTC. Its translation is CASSQSMQGQKHNYGYTF.

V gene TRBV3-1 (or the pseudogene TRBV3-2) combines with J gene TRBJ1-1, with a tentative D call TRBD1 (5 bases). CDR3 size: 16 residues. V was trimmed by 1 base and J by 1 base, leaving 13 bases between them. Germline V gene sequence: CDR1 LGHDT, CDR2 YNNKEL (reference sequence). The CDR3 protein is CASSQGGTLRNTEAFF. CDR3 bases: TGTGCCAGCAGCCAAGGGGGGACTTTACGGAACACTGAAGCTTTCTTT.

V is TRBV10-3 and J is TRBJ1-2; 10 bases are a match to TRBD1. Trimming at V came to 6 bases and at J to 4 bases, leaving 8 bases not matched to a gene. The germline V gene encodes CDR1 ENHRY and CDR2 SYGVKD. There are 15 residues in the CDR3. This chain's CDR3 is CAISRTGGEVYGYTF. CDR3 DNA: TGTGCCATCAGCCGGACAGGGGGGGAGGTCTATGGCTACACCTTC.

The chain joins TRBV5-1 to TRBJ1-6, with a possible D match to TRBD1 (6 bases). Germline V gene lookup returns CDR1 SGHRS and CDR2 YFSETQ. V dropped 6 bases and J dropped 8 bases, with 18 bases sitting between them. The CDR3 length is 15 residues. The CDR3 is CASTRGGRGHSPLHF. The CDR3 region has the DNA TGCGCCAGCACCCGGGGGGGCAGGGGTCATTCACCCCTCCACTTT.

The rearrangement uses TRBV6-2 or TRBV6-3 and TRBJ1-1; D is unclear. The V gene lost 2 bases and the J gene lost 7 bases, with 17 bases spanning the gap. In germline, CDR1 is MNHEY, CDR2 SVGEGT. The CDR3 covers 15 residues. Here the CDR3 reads CASSYRAGPTSEAFF. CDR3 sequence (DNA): TGTGCCAGCAGTTACCGCGCAGGTCCCACCAGTGAAGCTTTCTTT.

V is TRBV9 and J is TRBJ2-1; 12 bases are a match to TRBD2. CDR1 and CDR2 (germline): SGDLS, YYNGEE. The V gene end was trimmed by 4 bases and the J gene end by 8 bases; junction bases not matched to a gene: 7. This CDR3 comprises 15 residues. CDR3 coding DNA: TGTGCCAGCAGCCCCAGGACTAGCGGGAACGATGAGCAGTTCTTC. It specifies CASSPRTSGNDEQFF.

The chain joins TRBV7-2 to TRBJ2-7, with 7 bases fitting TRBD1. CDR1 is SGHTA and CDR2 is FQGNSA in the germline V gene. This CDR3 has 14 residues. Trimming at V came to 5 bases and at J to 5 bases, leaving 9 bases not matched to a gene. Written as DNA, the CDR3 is TGTGCCAGCAGCCCCCGACAGGGAACCCACGAGCAGTACTTC. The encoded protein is CASSPRQGTHEQYF. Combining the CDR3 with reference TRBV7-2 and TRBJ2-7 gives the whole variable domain GAGVSQSPSNKVTEKGKDVELRCDPISGHTALYWYRQSLGQGLEFLIYFQGNSAPDKSGLPSDRFSAERTGGSVSTLTIQRTQQEDSAVYLCASSPRQGTHEQYFGPGTRLTVT.

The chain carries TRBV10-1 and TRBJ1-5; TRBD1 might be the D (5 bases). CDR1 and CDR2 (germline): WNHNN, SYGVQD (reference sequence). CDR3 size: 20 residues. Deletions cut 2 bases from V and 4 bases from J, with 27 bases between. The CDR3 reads CASSESGAPSRPHPNQPQHF. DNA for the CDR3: TGCGCCAGCAGTGAGAGTGGGGCCCCCTCGCGACCCCATCCGAATCAGCCCCAGCATTTT.

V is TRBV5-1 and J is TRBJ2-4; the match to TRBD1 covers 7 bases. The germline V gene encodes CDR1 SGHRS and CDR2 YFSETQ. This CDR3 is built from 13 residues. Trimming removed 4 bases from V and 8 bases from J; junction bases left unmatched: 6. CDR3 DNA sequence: TGCGCCAGCAGCGGGGACAGTTTGGACATTCAGTACTTC. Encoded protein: CASSGDSLDIQYF.

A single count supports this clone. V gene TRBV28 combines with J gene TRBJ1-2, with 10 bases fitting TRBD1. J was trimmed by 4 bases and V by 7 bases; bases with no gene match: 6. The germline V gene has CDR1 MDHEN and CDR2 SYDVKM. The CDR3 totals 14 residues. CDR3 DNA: TGTGCCAGCACCTCGGGACAGGGGATCTATGGCTACACCTTC. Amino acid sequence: CASTSGQGIYGYTF.

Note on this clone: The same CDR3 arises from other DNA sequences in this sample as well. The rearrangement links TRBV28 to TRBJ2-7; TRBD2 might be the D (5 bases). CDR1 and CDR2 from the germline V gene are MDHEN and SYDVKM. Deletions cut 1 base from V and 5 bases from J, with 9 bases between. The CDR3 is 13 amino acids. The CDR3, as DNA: TGTGCCAGCAGTTTATTTCGGGGTCACGAGCAGTACTTC. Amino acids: CASSLFRGHEQYF.